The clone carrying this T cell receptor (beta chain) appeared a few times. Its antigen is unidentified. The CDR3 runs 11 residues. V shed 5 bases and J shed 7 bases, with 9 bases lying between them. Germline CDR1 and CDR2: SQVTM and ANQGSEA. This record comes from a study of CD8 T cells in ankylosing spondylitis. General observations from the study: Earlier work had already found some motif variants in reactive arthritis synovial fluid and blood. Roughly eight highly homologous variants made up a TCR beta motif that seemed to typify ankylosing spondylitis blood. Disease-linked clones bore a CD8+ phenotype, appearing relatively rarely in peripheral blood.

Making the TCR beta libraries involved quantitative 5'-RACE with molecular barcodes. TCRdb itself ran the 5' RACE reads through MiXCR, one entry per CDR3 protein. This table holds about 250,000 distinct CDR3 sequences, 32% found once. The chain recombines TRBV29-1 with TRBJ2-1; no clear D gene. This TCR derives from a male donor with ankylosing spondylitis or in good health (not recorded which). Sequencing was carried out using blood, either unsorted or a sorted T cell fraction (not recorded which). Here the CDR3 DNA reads TGCAGCGTTCGCCTGGGAAATGAGCAGTTCTTC. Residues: CSVRLGNEQFF.